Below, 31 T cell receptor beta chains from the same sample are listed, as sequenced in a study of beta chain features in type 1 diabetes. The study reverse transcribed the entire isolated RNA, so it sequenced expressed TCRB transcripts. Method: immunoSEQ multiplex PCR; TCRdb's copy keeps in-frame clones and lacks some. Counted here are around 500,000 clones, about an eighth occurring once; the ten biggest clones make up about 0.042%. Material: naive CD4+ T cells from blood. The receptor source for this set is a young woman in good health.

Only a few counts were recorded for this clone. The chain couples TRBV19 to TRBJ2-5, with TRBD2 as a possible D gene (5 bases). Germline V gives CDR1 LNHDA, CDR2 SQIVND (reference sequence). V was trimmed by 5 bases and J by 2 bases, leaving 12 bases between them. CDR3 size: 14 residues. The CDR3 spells CASSPAREQETQYF. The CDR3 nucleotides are TGTGCCAGTAGTCCCGCGAGGGAGCAAGAGACCCAGTACTTC.

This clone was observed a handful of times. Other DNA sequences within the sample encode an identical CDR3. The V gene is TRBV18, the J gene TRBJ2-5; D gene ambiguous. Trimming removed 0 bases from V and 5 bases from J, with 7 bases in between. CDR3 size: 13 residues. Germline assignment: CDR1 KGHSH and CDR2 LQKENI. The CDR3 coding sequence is TGTGCCAGCTCACCACCCTCCTTGGAGACCCAGTACTTC. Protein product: CASSPPSLETQYF.

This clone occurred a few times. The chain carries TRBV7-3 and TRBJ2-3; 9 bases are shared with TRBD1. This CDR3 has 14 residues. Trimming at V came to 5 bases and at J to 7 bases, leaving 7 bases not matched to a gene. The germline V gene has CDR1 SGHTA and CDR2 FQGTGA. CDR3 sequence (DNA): TGTGCCAGCAGCCTGGGACAGGGATTACATACGCAGTATTTT. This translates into CASSLGQGLHTQYF.

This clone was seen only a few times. The CDR3: CASSLAGQGGDTQYF. In DNA, the CDR3 is TGTGCCAGCAGCTTAGCCGGACAGGGGGGAGATACGCAGTATTTT. The chain recombines TRBV7-2 with TRBJ2-3; 10 nucleotides agree with TRBD1. Germline V gives CDR1 SGHTA, CDR2 FQGNSA. This CDR3 has 15 residues. The V gene end was trimmed by 0 bases and the J gene end by 5 bases; junction bases not matched to a gene: 2. The full variable domain, with the rest looked up from reference TRBV7-2 and TRBJ2-3, is GAGVSQSPSNKVTEKGKDVELRCDPISGHTALYWYRQSLGQGLEFLIYFQGNSAPDKSGLPSDRFSAERTGGSVSTLTIQRTQQEDSAVYLCASSLAGQGGDTQYFGPGTRLTVL.

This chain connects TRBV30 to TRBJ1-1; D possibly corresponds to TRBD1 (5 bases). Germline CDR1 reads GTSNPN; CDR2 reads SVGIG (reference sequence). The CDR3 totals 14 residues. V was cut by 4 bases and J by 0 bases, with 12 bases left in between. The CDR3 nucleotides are TGTGCCTGGAACCCGAAGGGGATGAACACTGAAGCTTTCTTT. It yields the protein CAWNPKGMNTEAFF.

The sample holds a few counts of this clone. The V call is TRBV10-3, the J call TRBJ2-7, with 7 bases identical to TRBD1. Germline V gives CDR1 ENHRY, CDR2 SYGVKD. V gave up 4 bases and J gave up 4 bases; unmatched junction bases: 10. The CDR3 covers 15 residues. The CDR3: CAISARDRATYEQYF. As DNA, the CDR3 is TGTGCCATCAGTGCTAGGGACAGAGCCACTTACGAGCAGTACTTC.

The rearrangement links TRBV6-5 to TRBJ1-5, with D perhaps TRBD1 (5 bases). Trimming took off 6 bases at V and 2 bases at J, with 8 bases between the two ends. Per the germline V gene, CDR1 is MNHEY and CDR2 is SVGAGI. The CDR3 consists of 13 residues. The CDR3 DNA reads TGTGCCAGCAGCAGGGTTGGCAATCAGCCCCAGCATTTT. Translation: CASSRVGNQPQHF.

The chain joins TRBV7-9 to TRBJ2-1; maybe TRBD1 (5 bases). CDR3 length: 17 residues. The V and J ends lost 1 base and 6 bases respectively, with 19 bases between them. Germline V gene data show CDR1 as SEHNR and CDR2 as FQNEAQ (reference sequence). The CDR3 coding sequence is TGTGCCAGCAGCTTAGGTCAGGGTGAAGGGCCCTCCAATGAGCAGTTCTTC. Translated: CASSLGQGEGPSNEQFF.

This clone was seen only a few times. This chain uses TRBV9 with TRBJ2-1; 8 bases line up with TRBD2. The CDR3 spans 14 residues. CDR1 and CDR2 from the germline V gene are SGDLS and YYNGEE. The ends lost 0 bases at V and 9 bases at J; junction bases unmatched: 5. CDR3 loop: CASSVATSVAEQFF. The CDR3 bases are TGTGCCAGCAGCGTAGCGACTAGCGTGGCTGAGCAGTTCTTC. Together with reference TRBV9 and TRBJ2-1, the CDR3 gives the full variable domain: DSGVTQTPKHLITATGQRVTLRCSPRSGDLSVYWYQQSLDQGLQFLIQYYNGEERAKGNILERFSAQQFPDLHSELNLSSLELGDSALYFCASSVATSVAEQFFGPGTRLTVL.

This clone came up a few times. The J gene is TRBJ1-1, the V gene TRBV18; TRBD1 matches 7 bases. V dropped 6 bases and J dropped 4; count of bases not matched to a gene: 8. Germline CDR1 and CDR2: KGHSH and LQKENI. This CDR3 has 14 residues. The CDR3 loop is CASSDFRGLTEAFF. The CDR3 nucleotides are TGTGCCAGCTCGGACTTTAGGGGGCTCACTGAAGCTTTCTTT.

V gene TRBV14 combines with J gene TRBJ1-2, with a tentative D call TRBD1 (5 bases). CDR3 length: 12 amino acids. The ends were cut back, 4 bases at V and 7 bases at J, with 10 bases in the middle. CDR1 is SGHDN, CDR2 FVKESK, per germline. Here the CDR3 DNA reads TGTGCCAGCAGCCCGACAGTTTCTGGCTACACCTTC. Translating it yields CASSPTVSGYTF.

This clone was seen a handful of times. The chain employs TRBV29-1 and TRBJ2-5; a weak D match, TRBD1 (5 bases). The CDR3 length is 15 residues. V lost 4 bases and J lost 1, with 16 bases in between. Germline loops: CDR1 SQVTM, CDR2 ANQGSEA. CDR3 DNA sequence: TGCAGCGTTGTAAAAACAGGAAACGTCCAAGAGACCCAGTACTTC. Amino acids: CSVVKTGNVQETQYF.

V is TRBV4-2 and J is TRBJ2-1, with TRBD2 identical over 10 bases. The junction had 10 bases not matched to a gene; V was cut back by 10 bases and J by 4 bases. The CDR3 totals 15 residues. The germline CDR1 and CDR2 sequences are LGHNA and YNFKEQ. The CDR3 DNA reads TGTGCCACCCTGAAGCGGGAGGGAATTTACAATGAGCAGTTCTTC. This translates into CATLKREGIYNEQFF.

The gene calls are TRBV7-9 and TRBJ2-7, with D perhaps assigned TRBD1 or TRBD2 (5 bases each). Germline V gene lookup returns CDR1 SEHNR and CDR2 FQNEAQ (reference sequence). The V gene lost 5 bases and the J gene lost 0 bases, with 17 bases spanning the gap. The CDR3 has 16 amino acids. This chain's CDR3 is CASSQIPGPDSYEQYF. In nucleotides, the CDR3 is TGTGCCAGCAGCCAAATACCGGGACCCGACTCCTACGAGCAGTACTTC.

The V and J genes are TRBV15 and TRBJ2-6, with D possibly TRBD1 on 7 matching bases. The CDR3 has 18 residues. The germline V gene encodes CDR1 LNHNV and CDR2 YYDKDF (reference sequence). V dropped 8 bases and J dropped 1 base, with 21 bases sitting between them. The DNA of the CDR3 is TGTGCCACCGGCATTTGGACAGGAGGGAAATCTGGGGCCAACGTCCTGACTTTC. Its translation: CATGIWTGGKSGANVLTF.

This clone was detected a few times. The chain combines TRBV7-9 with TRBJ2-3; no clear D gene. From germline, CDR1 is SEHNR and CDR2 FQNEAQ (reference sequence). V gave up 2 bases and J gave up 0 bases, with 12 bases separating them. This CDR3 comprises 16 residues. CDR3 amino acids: CASSLLSLKSTDTQYF. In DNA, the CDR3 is TGTGCCAGCAGCTTACTTTCGCTAAAAAGCACAGATACGCAGTATTTT.

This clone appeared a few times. The CDR3 DNA reads as TGTGCCACAGAGAGCTCCGATGCGGACACAGATACGCAGTATTTT. Protein sequence: CATESSDADTDTQYF. The chain couples TRBV2 to TRBJ2-3, with no clear D. The ends were cut back, 10 bases at V and 2 bases at J, with 19 bases in the middle. Germline-derived CDR1 and CDR2 are SNHLY and FYNNEI. This CDR3 has 15 amino acids.

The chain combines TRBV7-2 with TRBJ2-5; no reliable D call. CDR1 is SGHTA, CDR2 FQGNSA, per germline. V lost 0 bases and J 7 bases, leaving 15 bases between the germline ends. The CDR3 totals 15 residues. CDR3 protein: CASSLAVPPGGTQYF. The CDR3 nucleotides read TGTGCCAGCAGCTTAGCGGTTCCCCCCGGTGGGACCCAGTACTTC.

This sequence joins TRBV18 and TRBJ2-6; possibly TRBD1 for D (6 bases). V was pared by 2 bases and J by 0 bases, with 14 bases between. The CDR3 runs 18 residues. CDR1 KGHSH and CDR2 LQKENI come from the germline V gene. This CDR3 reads CASSPAYHRASGANVLTF. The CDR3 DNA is TGTGCCAGCTCACCAGCCTACCACAGGGCCTCTGGGGCCAACGTCCTGACTTTC.

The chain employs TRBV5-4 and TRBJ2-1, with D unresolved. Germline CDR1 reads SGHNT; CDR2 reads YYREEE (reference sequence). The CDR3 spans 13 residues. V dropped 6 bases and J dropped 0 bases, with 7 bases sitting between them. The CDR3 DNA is TGTGCCAGCAAACTCGACTCCTACAATGAGCAGTTCTTC. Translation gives CASKLDSYNEQFF.

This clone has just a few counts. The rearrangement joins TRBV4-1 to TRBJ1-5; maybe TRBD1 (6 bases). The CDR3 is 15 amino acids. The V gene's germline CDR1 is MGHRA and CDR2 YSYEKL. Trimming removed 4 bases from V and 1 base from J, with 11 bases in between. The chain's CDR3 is CASSLGGGSNQPQHF. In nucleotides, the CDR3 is TGCGCCAGCAGCCTTGGAGGGGGGAGCAATCAGCCCCAGCATTTT.

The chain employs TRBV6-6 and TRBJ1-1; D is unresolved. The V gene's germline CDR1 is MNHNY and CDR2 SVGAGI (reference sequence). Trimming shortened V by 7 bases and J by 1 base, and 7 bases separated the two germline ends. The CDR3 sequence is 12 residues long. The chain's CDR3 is CASKTPNTEAFF. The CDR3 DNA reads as TGTGCCAGCAAGACACCGAACACTGAAGCTTTCTTT.

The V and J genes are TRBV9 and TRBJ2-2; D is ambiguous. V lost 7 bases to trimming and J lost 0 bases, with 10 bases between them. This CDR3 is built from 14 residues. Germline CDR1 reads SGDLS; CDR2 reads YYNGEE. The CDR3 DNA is TGTGCCAGCCAACGAAGCCCGAACACCGGGGAGCTGTTTTTT. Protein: CASQRSPNTGELFF.

The CDR3 loop is CASSPDRTGFGLTDTQYF. The DNA for the CDR3 is TGTGCCAGCTCACCGGACCGAACAGGGTTCGGGCTCACAGATACGCAGTATTTT. The J gene is TRBJ2-3, the V gene TRBV18, with D possibly being TRBD1 (6 bases). Germline CDR1 is KGHSH and CDR2 is LQKENI. Trimming removed 3 bases at V and 2 bases at J, with 21 bases between. The CDR3 is made up of 18 amino acids.

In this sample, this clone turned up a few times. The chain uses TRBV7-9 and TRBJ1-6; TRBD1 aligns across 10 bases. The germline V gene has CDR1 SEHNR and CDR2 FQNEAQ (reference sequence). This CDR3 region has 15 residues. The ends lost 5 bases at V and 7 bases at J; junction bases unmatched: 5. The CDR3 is CASSPDRGRNSPLHF. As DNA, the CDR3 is TGTGCCAGCAGCCCAGACAGGGGGCGGAATTCACCCCTCCACTTT.

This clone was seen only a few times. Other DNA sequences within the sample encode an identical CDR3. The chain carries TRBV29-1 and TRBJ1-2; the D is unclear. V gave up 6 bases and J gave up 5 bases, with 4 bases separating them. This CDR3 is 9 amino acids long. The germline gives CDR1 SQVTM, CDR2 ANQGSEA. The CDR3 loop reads CSVDYGYTF. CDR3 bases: TGCAGCGTCGATTATGGCTACACCTTC. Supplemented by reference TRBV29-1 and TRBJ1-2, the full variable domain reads SAVISQKPSRDICQRGTSLTIQCQVDSQVTMMFWYRQQPGQSLTLIATANQGSEATYESGFVIDKFPISRPNLTFSTLTVSNMSPEDSSIYLCSVDYGYTFGSGTRLTVV.

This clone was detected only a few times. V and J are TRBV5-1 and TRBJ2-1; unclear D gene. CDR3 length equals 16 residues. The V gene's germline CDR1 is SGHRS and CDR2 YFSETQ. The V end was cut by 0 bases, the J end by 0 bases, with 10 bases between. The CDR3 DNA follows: TGCGCCAGCAGCTTGGAGGGTCTGAGCTCCTACAATGAGCAGTTCTTC. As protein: CASSLEGLSSYNEQFF.

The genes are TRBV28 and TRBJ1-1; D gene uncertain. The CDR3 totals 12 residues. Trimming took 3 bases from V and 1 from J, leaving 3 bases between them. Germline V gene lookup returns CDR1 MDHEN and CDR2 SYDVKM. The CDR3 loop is CASSFWNTEAFF. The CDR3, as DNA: TGTGCCAGCAGTTTCTGGAACACTGAAGCTTTCTTT.

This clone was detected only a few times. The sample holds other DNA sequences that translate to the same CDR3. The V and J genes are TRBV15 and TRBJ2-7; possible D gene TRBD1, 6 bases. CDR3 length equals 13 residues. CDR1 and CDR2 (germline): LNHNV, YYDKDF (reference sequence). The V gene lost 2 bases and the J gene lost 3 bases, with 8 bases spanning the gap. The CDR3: CATSRLQGYEQYV. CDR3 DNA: TGTGCCACCAGCAGATTACAGGGCTACGAGCAGTACGTC.

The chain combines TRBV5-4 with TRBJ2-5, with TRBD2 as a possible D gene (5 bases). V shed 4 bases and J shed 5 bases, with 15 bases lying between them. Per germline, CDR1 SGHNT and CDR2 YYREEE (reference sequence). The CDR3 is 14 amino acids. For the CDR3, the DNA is TGTGCCAGCAGCCCTACTAGAACCCCGGAGACCCAGTACTTC. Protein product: CASSPTRTPETQYF.

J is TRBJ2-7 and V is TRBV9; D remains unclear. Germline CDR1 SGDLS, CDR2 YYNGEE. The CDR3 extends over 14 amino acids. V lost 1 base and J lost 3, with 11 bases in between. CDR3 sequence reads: CASSVTPRGYEQYV. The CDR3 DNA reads TGTGCCAGCAGCGTAACCCCTCGCGGCTACGAGCAGTACGTC.